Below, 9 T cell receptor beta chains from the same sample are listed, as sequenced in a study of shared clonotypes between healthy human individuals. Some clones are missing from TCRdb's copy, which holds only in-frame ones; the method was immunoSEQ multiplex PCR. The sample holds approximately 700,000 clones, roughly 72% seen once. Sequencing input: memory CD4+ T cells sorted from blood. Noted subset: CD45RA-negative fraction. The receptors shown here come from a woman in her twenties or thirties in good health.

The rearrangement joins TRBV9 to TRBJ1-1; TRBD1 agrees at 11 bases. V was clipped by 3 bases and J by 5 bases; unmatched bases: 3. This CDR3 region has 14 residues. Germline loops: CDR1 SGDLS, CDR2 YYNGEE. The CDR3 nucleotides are TGTGCCAGCAGCGCGGACAGGGGGCGGACTGAAGCTTTCTTT. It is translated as CASSADRGRTEAFF.

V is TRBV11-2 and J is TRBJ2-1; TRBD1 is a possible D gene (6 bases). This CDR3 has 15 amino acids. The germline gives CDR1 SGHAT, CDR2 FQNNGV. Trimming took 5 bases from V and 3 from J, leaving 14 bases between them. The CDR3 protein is CASSHIQGIYNEQFF. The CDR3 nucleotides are TGTGCCAGCAGCCATATTCAGGGGATCTACAATGAGCAGTTCTTC. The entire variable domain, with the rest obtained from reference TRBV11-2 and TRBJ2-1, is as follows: EAGVAQSPRYKIIEKRQSVAFWCNPISGHATLYWYQQILGQGPKLLIQFQNNGVVDDSQLPKDRFSAERLKGVDSTLKIQPAKLEDSAVYLCASSHIQGIYNEQFFGPGTRLTVL.

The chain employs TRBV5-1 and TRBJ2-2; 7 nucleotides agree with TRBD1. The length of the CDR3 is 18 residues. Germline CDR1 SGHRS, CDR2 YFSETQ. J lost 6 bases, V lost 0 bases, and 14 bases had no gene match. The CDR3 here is CASSLAGVTGSLAGELFF. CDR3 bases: TGCGCCAGCAGCTTGGCCGGTGTGACAGGGAGTTTGGCCGGGGAGCTGTTTTTT.

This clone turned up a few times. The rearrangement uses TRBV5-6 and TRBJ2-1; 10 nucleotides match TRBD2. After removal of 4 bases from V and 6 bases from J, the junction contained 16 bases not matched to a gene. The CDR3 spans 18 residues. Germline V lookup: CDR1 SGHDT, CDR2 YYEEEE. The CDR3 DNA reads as TGTGCCAGCAGCCCCGTGGGGAGCGGGAGGGCTATATTCAATGAGCAGTTCTTC. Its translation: CASSPVGSGRAIFNEQFF.

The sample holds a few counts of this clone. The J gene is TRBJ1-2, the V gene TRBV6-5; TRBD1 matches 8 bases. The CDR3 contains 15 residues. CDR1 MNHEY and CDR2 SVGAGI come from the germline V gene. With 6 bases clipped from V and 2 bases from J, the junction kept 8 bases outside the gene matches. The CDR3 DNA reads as TGTGCCAGCAGAACCGGGACAGGCCAAAACTATGGCTACACCTTC. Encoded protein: CASRTGTGQNYGYTF.

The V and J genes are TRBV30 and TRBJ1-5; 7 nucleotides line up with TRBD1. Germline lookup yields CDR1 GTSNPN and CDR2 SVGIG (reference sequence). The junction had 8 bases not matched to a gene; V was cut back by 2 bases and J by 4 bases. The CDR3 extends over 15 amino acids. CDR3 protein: CAWSLQGSFNQPQHF. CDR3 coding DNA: TGTGCCTGGAGTCTACAGGGGTCGTTTAATCAGCCCCAGCATTTT.

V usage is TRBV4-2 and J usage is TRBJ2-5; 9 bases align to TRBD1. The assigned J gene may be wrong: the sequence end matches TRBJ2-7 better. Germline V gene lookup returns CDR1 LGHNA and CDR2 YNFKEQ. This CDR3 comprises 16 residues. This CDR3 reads CASSATGGQGHYEQYF. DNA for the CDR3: TGTGCCAGCAGCGCCACGGGGGGACAGGGCCACTACGAGCAGTACTTC.

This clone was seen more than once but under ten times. CDR3 region: CASSLTKGLAGVDEQFF. CDR3 sequence (DNA): TGTGCCAGCAGCTTAACAAAGGGACTAGCGGGAGTCGATGAGCAGTTCTTC. The V call is TRBV7-3, the J call TRBJ2-1; 14 positions match TRBD2. Germline loops: CDR1 SGHTA, CDR2 FQGTGA. Germline trimming cut 0 bases from V and 8 bases from J; bases unmatched to any gene: 6. This CDR3 has 17 residues.

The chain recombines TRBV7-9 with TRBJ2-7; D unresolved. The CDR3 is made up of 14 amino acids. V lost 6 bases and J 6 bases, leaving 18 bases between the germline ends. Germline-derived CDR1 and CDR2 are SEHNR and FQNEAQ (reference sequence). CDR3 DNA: TGTGCCAGCAGTCTAATTTACTCCCTCGCCGAGCAGTACTTC. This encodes CASSLIYSLAEQYF.